The 26 T cell receptor beta chains below come from one sample, sequenced in a study of T cell responses to AZD1222 COVID-19 vaccine. Generated by immunoSEQ multiplex PCR, the TCRdb table keeps only in-frame clones and is missing some. The sample consists of about 120,000 clones, approximately 90% of them appearing once. The material sequenced was peripheral blood, taken on day 0 of AZD1222 vaccination. These TCRs come from an adult in good health.

The chain has TRBV7-3 and TRBJ2-2, with 9 positions matching TRBD1. There are 14 residues in the CDR3. Per germline, CDR1 SGHTA and CDR2 FQGTGA. Losses at the gene ends were 5 bases for V and 6 bases for J; bases not matched to a gene: 4. CDR3 loop: CASSARTGAGELFF. The CDR3 region has the DNA TGTGCCAGCAGCGCCCGGACAGGGGCCGGGGAGCTGTTTTTT.

V and J are TRBV18 and TRBJ1-1; D unresolved. This CDR3 region has 15 residues. Per germline, CDR1 KGHSH and CDR2 LQKENI. V lost 0 bases and J lost 1, with 9 bases in between. The CDR3 region has the DNA TGTGCCAGCTCACCACCGGGAGGAGGGAACACTGAAGCTTTCTTT. Protein product: CASSPPGGGNTEAFF.

The chain is built from TRBV27 and TRBJ2-1; D tentatively reads TRBD1 or TRBD2 (5 bases each). This CDR3 has 12 residues. With 3 bases removed from V and 8 bases from J, the gap between germline ends came to 8 bases. Germline CDR1 reads MNHEY; CDR2 reads SMNVEV (reference sequence). CDR3 region: CASSFRGDEQFF. CDR3 coding DNA: TGTGCCAGCAGTTTTAGAGGGGATGAGCAGTTCTTC.

V and J are TRBV25-1 and TRBJ1-2; tentatively, D is TRBD1 (5 bases). Trimming took off 1 base at V and 2 bases at J, with 8 bases between the two ends. The CDR3 length is 14 residues. CDR1 MGHDK and CDR2 SYGVNS come from the germline V gene. DNA of the CDR3: TGTGCCAGCAGTGAATCGGGGCAGAACTATGGCTACACCTTC. It translates to CASSESGQNYGYTF.

The chain employs TRBV7-6 and TRBJ1-4; 7 bases match TRBD1. The V and J ends lost 5 bases and 2 bases, in that order; junction bases with no gene match: 2. There are 14 residues in the CDR3. CDR1 SGHVS and CDR2 FNYEAQ come from the germline V gene. The DNA for the CDR3 is TGTGCCAGCAGCCCAGGGGGGACTAATGAAAAACTGTTTTTT. It is translated as CASSPGGTNEKLFF.

The chain is built from TRBV9 and TRBJ1-5; 7 bases align to TRBD1. The CDR3 has 15 amino acids. Trimming cost V 4 bases and J 3 bases; bases outside gene matches: 7. Germline V gives CDR1 SGDLS, CDR2 YYNGEE. CDR3 residues: CASSPGGDPNQPQHF. CDR3 in DNA: TGTGCCAGCAGCCCAGGGGGGGATCCCAATCAGCCCCAGCATTTT.

The chain recombines TRBV6-5 with TRBJ2-1; 13 nucleotides align to TRBD2. The CDR3 runs to 15 residues. With V trimmed by 4 bases and J by 12 bases, 9 bases remained unmatched. The germline CDR1 and CDR2 sequences are MNHEY and SVGAGI. CDR3 DNA: TGTGCCAGCAGTTGGGGGACTAGCGGGGCGGCCGGGCAGTTCTTC. Translating gives CASSWGTSGAAGQFF.

The rearrangement joins TRBV6-5 to TRBJ1-3; no clear D gene. The CDR3 loop spans 16 amino acids. From germline, CDR1 is MNHEY and CDR2 SVGAGI. The germline V and J ends were trimmed by 4 bases and 0 bases, with 13 bases remaining between them. Written as DNA, the CDR3 is TGTGCCAGCAGTTCCTTCGGAAGCTCCTCTGGAAACACCATATATTTT. Its translation: CASSSFGSSSGNTIYF.

The chain couples TRBV9 to TRBJ1-1; no firm D call. The germline gives CDR1 SGDLS, CDR2 YYNGEE. The CDR3 is 14 residues long. Trimming shortened V by 0 bases and J by 1 base, and 7 bases separated the two germline ends. DNA for the CDR3: TGTGCCAGCAGCGTAGGTGGGCCGAACACTGAAGCTTTCTTT. Translating gives CASSVGGPNTEAFF.

The V gene is TRBV5-1, the J gene TRBJ1-1; 7 nucleotides agree with TRBD1. The CDR3 runs 15 residues. The germline CDR1 and CDR2 sequences are SGHRS and YFSETQ. After removal of 4 bases from V and 4 bases from J, the junction contained 10 bases not matched to a gene. CDR3 residues: CASSAPGQMSTEAFF. The CDR3 nucleotides are TGCGCCAGCAGCGCCCCGGGACAGATGAGCACTGAAGCTTTCTTT.

The chain is built from TRBV15 and TRBJ1-2, with 7 positions matching TRBD1. The CDR3 is 13 amino acids. Germline CDR1 and CDR2: LNHNV and YYDKDF (reference sequence). V lost 0 bases to trimming and J lost 14 bases; unmatched junction nucleotides: 9. CDR3 DNA sequence: TGTGCCACCAGCAGAGATCGGGGACAGCAAAAAACCTTC. It codes for CATSRDRGQQKTF. Complete variable domain (other parts from reference TRBV15 and TRBJ1-2): DAMVIQNPRYQVTQFGKPVTLSCSQTLNHNVMYWYQQKSSQAPKLLFHYYDKDFNNEADTPDNFQSRRPNTSFCFLDIRSPGLGDTAMYLCATSRDRGQQKTFGSGTRLTVV.

The chain joins TRBV7-9 to TRBJ1-2, with no clear D. The V gene's germline CDR1 is SEHNR and CDR2 FQNEAQ (reference sequence). This CDR3 region has 12 residues. V lost 1 base and J lost 6, with 6 bases in between. The CDR3 loop reads CASSLGNHGYTF. The CDR3 bases are TGTGCCAGCAGCTTAGGTAATCATGGCTACACCTTC.

The rearrangement uses TRBV19 and TRBJ1-5; D gene uncertain. Germline CDR1 reads LNHDA; CDR2 reads SQIVND (reference sequence). V shed 11 bases and J shed 0 bases, with 17 bases lying between them. This CDR3 region has 15 residues. The CDR3 DNA follows: TGTGCCGCCTCAGGACGAGGGAGTAGCAATCAGCCCCAGCATTTT. Translated: CAASGRGSSNQPQHF.

The chain uses TRBV19 and TRBJ2-4, with 12 bases matching TRBD2. J gave up 4 bases and V 5 bases, and 12 bases lay outside the gene matches. CDR1 is LNHDA, CDR2 SQIVND, per germline (reference sequence). This CDR3 is built from 18 residues. The chain's CDR3 is CASSETSGGLGSKNIQYF. As DNA, the CDR3 is TGTGCCAGTAGTGAGACTAGCGGGGGCCTGGGCTCGAAAAACATTCAGTACTTC.

The V call is TRBV19, the J call TRBJ1-2; TRBD1 might be the D (6 bases). The CDR3 has 15 residues. Germline V CDR1 and CDR2: LNHDA, SQIVND (reference sequence). The V end lost 5 bases, the J end lost 4 bases, and 17 bases lay between the germline ends. The CDR3 nucleotides are TGTGCCAGTAGTTCCCGTGGAAGGGGGTCCTATGGCTACACCTTC. Translation: CASSSRGRGSYGYTF.

The chain uses TRBV5-5 and TRBJ2-6, with unresolved D. V was shortened by 1 base and J by 0 bases, with 5 bases between the two germline ends. The CDR3 is 15 amino acids. Germline V gene sequence: CDR1 SGHKS, CDR2 YYEKEE (reference sequence). CDR3 in amino acids: CASSLIGSGANVLTF. CDR3 in DNA: TGTGCCAGCAGCTTGATAGGCTCTGGGGCCAACGTCCTGACTTTC.

The chain combines TRBV5-1 with TRBJ1-1, with D uncertain. V lost 0 bases to trimming and J lost 1 base, with 10 bases between them. The CDR3 spans 15 residues. Germline values: CDR1 SGHRS, CDR2 YFSETQ. The CDR3 nucleotides are TGCGCCAGCAGCTTGGTAGGGAGCGGGAACACTGAAGCTTTCTTT. It codes for CASSLVGSGNTEAFF.

This clone showed up just once. The chain couples TRBV13 to TRBJ1-2, with D perhaps TRBD1 (6 bases). Germline values: CDR1 PRHDT, CDR2 FYEKMQ (reference sequence). The CDR3 is made up of 14 amino acids. Trimming removed 8 bases at V and 8 bases at J, with 21 bases between. Written as DNA, the CDR3 is TGTGCCAGCTCCCGGACAGTCCTAACTAGGGGCTACACCTTC. Amino acids: CASSRTVLTRGYTF.

The rearrangement uses TRBV7-2 and TRBJ1-5, with TRBD1 matching 8 bases. The germline gives CDR1 SGHTA, CDR2 FQGNSA. The CDR3 has 16 residues. The V gene end was trimmed by 1 base and the J gene end by 6 bases; junction bases not matched to a gene: 8. CDR3 coding DNA: TGTGCCAGCAGCTTAGGGGCAGGGGGCTTTCGTCAGCCCCAGCATTTT. This sequence encodes CASSLGAGGFRQPQHF.

V and J are TRBV5-1 and TRBJ1-3; D is possibly TRBD1 (5 bases). The length of the CDR3 is 14 residues. Germline V CDR1 and CDR2: SGHRS, YFSETQ. V shed 0 bases and J shed 8 bases, with 12 bases lying between them. The CDR3: CASSLANTGDTIYF. In DNA, the CDR3 is TGCGCCAGCAGCTTGGCCAATACGGGGGACACCATATATTTT. The variable domain in full, with the rest retrieved from reference TRBV5-1 and TRBJ1-3, is KAGVTQTPRYLIKTRGQQVTLSCSPISGHRSVSWYQQTPGQGLQFLFEYFSETQRNKGNFPGRFSGRQFSNSRSEMNVSTLELGDSALYLCASSLANTGDTIYFGEGSWLTVV.

This chain uses TRBV6-5 with TRBJ1-1; D unclear. V lost 5 bases, J lost 9 bases, and 13 bases lay in between. CDR3 length: 12 residues. The germline gives CDR1 MNHEY, CDR2 SVGAGI. In nucleotides, the CDR3 is TGTGCCAGCAGTACCTACCCCCAGCAAGCTTTCTTT. It translates to CASSTYPQQAFF.

The J gene is TRBJ1-5, the V gene TRBV6-5; 9 nucleotides line up with TRBD1. V lost 6 bases to trimming and J lost 6 bases; unmatched junction nucleotides: 6. This CDR3 has 14 residues. CDR1 MNHEY and CDR2 SVGAGI come from the germline V gene. The CDR3 DNA is TGTGCCAGCAGGACAGGGGGTGGGGGTCAGCCCCAGCATTTT. It yields the protein CASRTGGGGQPQHF.

This clone has only a few counts. The chain carries TRBV4-3 and TRBJ2-2, with 10 bases aligning to TRBD2. Looked up from germline, CDR1 is LGHNA and CDR2 is YSLEER. The J segment lost 5 bases and the V segment lost 4 bases, leaving 4 bases of the junction unmatched. The CDR3 contains 15 residues. The CDR3 DNA follows: TGCGCCAGCAGCCTGCTAGCGGGGGTTACCGGGGAGCTGTTTTTT. As protein: CASSLLAGVTGELFF.

The chain combines TRBV12-3 or TRBV12-4 with TRBJ1-2, with D perhaps TRBD1 (5 bases). This CDR3 spans 13 amino acids. Between the trimmed V and J ends, which lost 2 bases and 8 bases, there was a span of 12 bases. The CDR3 region has the DNA TGTGCCAGCAGTTTAAACAGGAGGGGAGGCTACACCTTC. Protein: CASSLNRRGGYTF.

This chain links TRBV7-3 with TRBJ1-1; D unresolved. The V gene's germline CDR1 is SGHTA and CDR2 FQGTGA. The CDR3 contains 14 residues. The V end lost 5 bases, the J end lost 4 bases, and 14 bases lay between the germline ends. The CDR3 DNA sequence: TGTGCCAGCAGCCAAACAGCGGTGGGCACTGAAGCTTTCTTT. Its protein is CASSQTAVGTEAFF.

The genes are TRBV4-1 and TRBJ2-2; 9 bases line up with TRBD1. CDR1 MGHRA and CDR2 YSYEKL come from the germline V gene. V dropped 3 bases and J dropped 4; count of bases not matched to a gene: 3. This CDR3 has 15 residues. CDR3 loop: CASSHLQGATGELFF. The CDR3 coding sequence is TGCGCCAGCAGCCACCTACAGGGGGCCACCGGGGAGCTGTTTTTT.